A selection of T cell receptor beta chains follows, all from one sample in a study of T cell responses to AZD1222 COVID-19 vaccine. Data came from immunoSEQ multiplex PCR; TCRdb stores just in-frame clones and leaves some out. This table has approximately 94,000 clones, roughly nine tenths appearing once. Sequences were derived from peripheral blood, sampled on day 0 of AZD1222 vaccination. These receptors were collected from an adult in good health. The CDR3 runs from the conserved cysteine through the conserved F or W. Each record gives: clone size, V gene, J gene, D gene, CDR3 protein, CDR3 DNA. D genes are given only for firm matches. Some rows mark clone size as missing; the rest say once, few, many or name a class of expanded clone.

clone_size: NA
v_call: TRBV19
j_call: TRBJ2-7
d_call: TRBD2
cdr3_aa: CASSLRLAGGPDGQYF
cdr3_nt: TGTGCCAGTAGCCTACGACTAGCGGGAGGGCCAGACGGGCAGTACTTC

clone_size: NA
v_call: TRBV6-4
j_call: TRBJ2-3
d_call: NA
cdr3_aa: CASSDGVRGKDTQYF
cdr3_nt: TGTGCCAGCAGTGACGGCGTCAGGGGTAAAGATACGCAGTATTTT

clone_size: NA
v_call: TRBV30
j_call: TRBJ2-3
d_call: TRBD2
cdr3_aa: CASASGTGTDTQYF
cdr3_nt: TGTGCCTCCGCCAGCGGGACGGGCACAGATACGCAGTATTTT

clone_size: NA
v_call: TRBV28
j_call: TRBJ1-2
d_call: TRBD1
cdr3_aa: CASSLRGGYGYTF
cdr3_nt: TGTGCCAGCAGTCTCAGGGGGGGGTATGGCTACACCTTC

clone_size: NA
v_call: TRBV5-1
j_call: TRBJ2-3
d_call: TRBD2
cdr3_aa: CASSLAVAGPPTDTQYF
cdr3_nt: TGCGCCAGCAGCTTGGCCGTAGCGGGCCCGCCCACAGATACGCAGTATTTT

clone_size: NA
v_call: TRBV4-1
j_call: TRBJ2-7
d_call: NA
cdr3_aa: CASSQVGGGPTTEQYF
cdr3_nt: TGCGCCAGCAGCCAAGTCGGGGGCGGCCCCACGACGGAGCAGTACTTC

clone_size: NA
v_call: TRBV4-1
j_call: TRBJ2-4
d_call: NA
cdr3_aa: CASSAPGAKNIQYF
cdr3_nt: TGCGCCAGCAGCGCACCCGGGGCCAAAAACATTCAGTACTTC

clone_size: NA
v_call: TRBV12-3/TRBV12-4
j_call: TRBJ2-4
d_call: NA
cdr3_aa: CASSFGQGDIQYF
cdr3_nt: TGTGCCAGCAGTTTTGGGCAGGGCGACATTCAGTACTTC

clone_size: NA
v_call: TRBV24-1
j_call: TRBJ1-4
d_call: NA
cdr3_aa: CATSDGGVWPGKLFF
cdr3_nt: TGTGCCACAAGTGATGGGGGGGTCTGGCCAGGAAAACTGTTTTTT

clone_size: NA
v_call: TRBV7-8
j_call: TRBJ2-3
d_call: TRBD2
cdr3_aa: CASSSRLAGTSTDTQYF
cdr3_nt: TGTGCCAGCAGCTCCAGACTAGCGGGGACTAGCACAGATACGCAGTATTTT

clone_size: NA
v_call: TRBV2
j_call: TRBJ1-4
d_call: NA
cdr3_aa: CASSEQTREKLFF
cdr3_nt: TGTGCCAGCAGTGAACAGACTCGCGAAAAACTGTTTTTT

clone_size: NA
v_call: TRBV21-1
j_call: TRBJ2-7
d_call: NA
cdr3_aa: CASSKISSVTTYEQYF
cdr3_nt: TGTGCCAGCAGCAAAATCTCTTCGGTGACAACCTACGAGCAGTACTTC

clone_size: NA
v_call: TRBV11-3
j_call: TRBJ2-3
d_call: TRBD2
cdr3_aa: CASSVSGGRTDTQYF
cdr3_nt: TGTGCCAGCAGCGTAAGCGGGGGGCGCACAGATACGCAGTATTTT

clone_size: NA
v_call: TRBV9
j_call: TRBJ2-1
d_call: NA
cdr3_aa: CASSVGLENEQFF
cdr3_nt: TGTGCCAGCAGCGTGGGACTGGAAAATGAGCAGTTCTTC

clone_size: NA
v_call: TRBV6-5
j_call: TRBJ1-1
d_call: NA
cdr3_aa: CATARRPGDTEAFF
cdr3_nt: TGTGCCACCGCCCGGAGGCCGGGGGACACTGAAGCTTTCTTT

clone_size: NA
v_call: TRBV7-9
j_call: TRBJ2-2
d_call: NA
cdr3_aa: CASTPGRANTGELFF
cdr3_nt: TGTGCCAGCACCCCAGGCAGAGCGAACACCGGGGAGCTGTTTTTT

clone_size: NA
v_call: TRBV30
j_call: TRBJ1-4
d_call: NA
cdr3_aa: CAWNVDRLHEKLFF
cdr3_nt: TGTGCCTGGAATGTAGATCGGCTCCACGAAAAACTGTTTTTT

clone_size: NA
v_call: TRBV7-9
j_call: TRBJ1-3
d_call: NA
cdr3_aa: CASSLRSSSGNTIYF
cdr3_nt: TGTGCCAGCAGCTTAAGGTCATCATCTGGAAACACCATATATTTT

clone_size: few
v_call: TRBV25-1
j_call: TRBJ1-2
d_call: NA
cdr3_aa: CASSNRLHFTF
cdr3_nt: TGTGCCAGCAGTAATCGGCTCCACTTCACCTTC

clone_size: NA
v_call: TRBV4-3
j_call: TRBJ2-3
d_call: NA
cdr3_aa: CASSQGALGADTQYF
cdr3_nt: TGCGCCAGCAGCCAAGGGGCTCTGGGGGCAGATACGCAGTATTTT

clone_size: NA
v_call: TRBV7-6
j_call: TRBJ2-1
d_call: NA
cdr3_aa: CASSLVSPYNEQFF
cdr3_nt: TGTGCCAGCAGCTTAGTCTCGCCTTACAATGAGCAGTTCTTC

clone_size: NA
v_call: TRBV19
j_call: TRBJ2-7
d_call: NA
cdr3_aa: CASSPWDLRDEQYF
cdr3_nt: TGTGCCAGTAGTCCATGGGACCTCCGGGACGAGCAGTACTTC

clone_size: once
v_call: TRBV24-1
j_call: TRBJ2-5
d_call: NA
cdr3_aa: CATSADRYQETQYF
cdr3_nt: TGTGCCACCAGTGCAGACAGGTACCAAGAGACCCAGTACTTC

clone_size: NA
v_call: TRBV10-1
j_call: TRBJ1-1
d_call: TRBD1
cdr3_aa: CASSPGDSQNTEAFF
cdr3_nt: TGCGCCAGCAGTCCTGGGGACAGCCAGAACACTGAAGCTTTCTTT

clone_size: once
v_call: TRBV27
j_call: TRBJ2-7
d_call: NA
cdr3_aa: CASRRRLNPYEQYF
cdr3_nt: TGTGCCAGCAGACGCCGACTTAACCCCTACGAGCAGTACTTC

clone_size: NA
v_call: TRBV12-3/TRBV12-4
j_call: TRBJ2-5
d_call: NA
cdr3_aa: CASSFSVETQYF
cdr3_nt: TGTGCCAGCAGTTTCAGCGTGGAGACCCAGTACTTC

clone_size: NA
v_call: TRBV19
j_call: TRBJ1-1
d_call: TRBD1
cdr3_aa: CASSIDRGMNTEAFF
cdr3_nt: TGTGCCAGTAGTATCGACAGGGGTATGAACACTGAAGCTTTCTTT

clone_size: NA
v_call: TRBV4-1
j_call: TRBJ1-1
d_call: NA
cdr3_aa: CASQGNTEAFF
cdr3_nt: TGCGCCAGCCAGGGGAACACTGAAGCTTTCTTT

clone_size: once
v_call: TRBV4-2
j_call: TRBJ1-5
d_call: NA
cdr3_aa: CASSQDLGGGQPQHF
cdr3_nt: TGTGCCAGCAGCCAAGATCTGGGGGGCGGTCAGCCCCAGCATTTT

clone_size: NA
v_call: TRBV28
j_call: TRBJ1-1
d_call: TRBD1
cdr3_aa: CASTGRGGLDTEAFF
cdr3_nt: TGTGCCAGCACTGGCAGGGGGGGACTGGACACTGAAGCTTTCTTT

clone_size: NA
v_call: TRBV4-1
j_call: TRBJ1-2
d_call: TRBD1
cdr3_aa: CASSLQGAGTYGYTF
cdr3_nt: TGCGCCAGCAGCCTACAGGGGGCGGGGACCTATGGCTACACCTTC

clone_size: NA
v_call: TRBV5-6
j_call: TRBJ1-2
d_call: NA
cdr3_aa: CASSLLGAGFIRDYGYTF
cdr3_nt: TGTGCCAGCAGCTTGTTGGGGGCAGGGTTTATTAGGGACTATGGCTACACCTTC

clone_size: NA
v_call: TRBV7-2
j_call: TRBJ2-3
d_call: TRBD2
cdr3_aa: CASSLGAGGSTDTQYF
cdr3_nt: TGTGCCAGCAGCTTAGGAGCGGGAGGGAGCACAGATACGCAGTATTTT

clone_size: NA
v_call: TRBV5-4
j_call: TRBJ2-2
d_call: NA
cdr3_aa: CASSPGRGGQANTGELFF
cdr3_nt: TGTGCCAGCAGCCCGGGTAGGGGCGGGCAGGCTAACACCGGGGAGCTGTTTTTT

clone_size: NA
v_call: TRBV5-1
j_call: TRBJ1-2
d_call: NA
cdr3_aa: CASSLEPEDGYTF
cdr3_nt: TGCGCCAGCAGCTTGGAGCCAGAAGATGGCTACACCTTC

clone_size: NA
v_call: TRBV4-1
j_call: TRBJ2-4
d_call: NA
cdr3_aa: CASSPETQGEAKNIQYF
cdr3_nt: TGCGCCAGCAGCCCGGAAACTCAGGGTGAAGCCAAAAACATTCAGTACTTC

clone_size: once
v_call: TRBV4-2
j_call: TRBJ1-4
d_call: NA
cdr3_aa: CASSQDSGTVATNEKLFF
cdr3_nt: TGTGCCAGCAGCCAAGACTCAGGGACGGTGGCAACTAATGAAAAACTGTTTTTT